The 13 T cell receptor beta chains in this list originate from one sample, sequenced in a study of blood T cell repertoires in COVID-19 (dated by TCRdb to 2018 to 2021). The method was the immunoSEQ multiplex PCR assay. TCRdb took this table from immuneACCESS and kept in-frame rearrangements with V and J called. Such tables lack part of the clones; where checked against another copy, unresolved V genes explain under half of the gap, and the rest is unexplained. The sample table contains over 300,000 clones; only one count was recorded for approximately 91% of them. The top ten clonotypes cover about 9.9% of the sample. Sequenced sample: PBMCs or T cells enriched from blood (not recorded which). The source of these receptors is a woman aged 40 to 50 who had recovered from COVID-19.

This chain links TRBV5-4 with TRBJ2-7; TRBD2 matches 13 bases. With 4 bases clipped from V and 3 bases from J, the junction kept 1 base outside the gene matches. The germline V gene has CDR1 SGHNT and CDR2 YYREEE (reference sequence). The CDR3 totals 14 residues. CDR3 amino acids: CASSRTSGGYEQYF. CDR3 nucleotide sequence: TGTGCCAGCAGCCGGACTAGCGGGGGCTACGAGCAGTACTTC.

The chain employs TRBV25-1 and TRBJ2-3; D uncertain. Trimming stripped 2 bases from V and 1 base from J, with 4 bases between. The CDR3 spans 13 residues. From germline, CDR1 is MGHDK and CDR2 SYGVNS. CDR3 bases: TGTGCCAGCAGTGAACGGGGCACAGATACGCAGTATTTT. Translated: CASSERGTDTQYF.

This clone has a handful of counts. The J gene is TRBJ1-3, the V gene TRBV6-5; D unresolved. CDR3 size: 13 residues. V dropped 8 bases and J dropped 0 bases, with 8 bases sitting between them. Germline CDR1 and CDR2: MNHEY and SVGAGI. CDR3 loop: CASGLRSGNTIYF. The CDR3, as DNA: TGTGCCAGCGGGCTGCGCTCTGGAAACACCATATATTTT.

The DNA of the CDR3 is TGTGCCAGCAGCTTGGTGGGACAGGCCGAGGGGGAGACCCAGTACTTC. This gives the protein CASSLVGQAEGETQYF. This sequence joins TRBV5-6 and TRBJ2-5, with 8 bases that match TRBD1. The length of the CDR3 is 16 residues. The V gene's germline CDR1 is SGHDT and CDR2 YYEEEE. V gave up 0 bases and J gave up 5 bases; unmatched junction bases: 9.

V is TRBV6-6 and J is TRBJ2-1; 9 bases agree with TRBD2. The CDR3 runs to 15 residues. Looked up from germline, CDR1 is MNHNY and CDR2 is SVGAGI (reference sequence). Germline trimming cut 4 bases from V and 2 bases from J; bases unmatched to any gene: 3. This chain's CDR3 is CASSSAGGPYNEQFF. The CDR3 bases are TGTGCCAGCAGTTCGGCGGGAGGGCCCTACAATGAGCAGTTCTTC.

This clone was counted once. The gene calls are TRBV19 and TRBJ2-5; TRBD2 matches at 9 bases. Germline loops: CDR1 LNHDA, CDR2 SQIVND (reference sequence). This CDR3 region has 15 residues. V was clipped by 3 bases and J by 4 bases; unmatched bases: 6. The CDR3 sequence is CASSIKASGAETQYF. For the CDR3, the DNA is TGTGCCAGTAGTATTAAGGCTAGCGGGGCAGAGACCCAGTACTTC.

Only one count was recorded for this clone. The chain links TRBV7-3 to TRBJ2-3; 14 bases fit TRBD2. There are 16 residues in the CDR3. CDR1 and CDR2 (germline): SGHTA, FQGTGA. The ends lost 3 bases at V and 9 bases at J; junction bases unmatched: 8. CDR3 coding DNA: TGTGCCAGCAGCTTCGAACCGGGACTAGCGGGAGAAACGCAGTATTTT. It encodes CASSFEPGLAGETQYF.

The chain combines TRBV3-1 (or the pseudogene TRBV3-2) with TRBJ1-1; D is possibly TRBD1 (6 bases). Germline CDR1 is LGHDT and CDR2 is YNNKEL (reference sequence). This CDR3 comprises 14 residues. The germline V and J ends were trimmed by 1 base and 7 bases, with 13 bases remaining between them. The CDR3 here is CASSQVDSGDEAFF. Here the CDR3 DNA reads TGTGCCAGCAGCCAAGTAGATTCAGGGGATGAAGCTTTCTTT.

The rearrangement joins TRBV25-1 to TRBJ2-1; D is perhaps TRBD2 (6 bases). This CDR3 region has 16 residues. V was cut by 4 bases and J by 0 bases, with 13 bases left in between. CDR1 is MGHDK and CDR2 is SYGVNS in the germline V gene. The CDR3 is CASSVSLGGSYNEQFF. CDR3 bases: TGTGCCAGCAGTGTCTCGTTGGGGGGCTCCTACAATGAGCAGTTCTTC.

V and J are TRBV6-6 and TRBJ2-7, with a tentative D call TRBD2 (6 bases). Trimming took off 4 bases at V and 6 bases at J, with 16 bases between the two ends. The CDR3 totals 14 residues. Germline CDR1 reads MNHNY; CDR2 reads SVGAGI (reference sequence). The CDR3 reads CASSLGTGGIEQYF. CDR3 in DNA: TGTGCCAGCAGTTTAGGGACGGGCGGGATCGAGCAGTACTTC.

The chain uses TRBV3-1 (or the pseudogene TRBV3-2) and TRBJ1-1; no clear D. CDR1 is LGHDT, CDR2 YNNKEL, per germline (reference sequence). Trimming removed 5 bases at V and 3 bases at J, with 13 bases between. The CDR3 spans 14 residues. The CDR3 here is CASSEAWQYTEAFF. Written as DNA, the CDR3 is TGTGCCAGCAGCGAAGCTTGGCAGTACACTGAAGCTTTCTTT.

This chain links TRBV28 with TRBJ1-2; tentative D call: TRBD1 (5 bases). CDR1 is MDHEN, CDR2 SYDVKM, per germline. The CDR3 sequence is 13 residues long. The ends were cut back, 7 bases at V and 3 bases at J, with 12 bases in the middle. This CDR3 reads CASTQQAHYGYTF. Here the CDR3 DNA reads TGTGCCAGCACGCAACAGGCCCACTATGGCTACACCTTC.

The V and J genes are TRBV4-3 and TRBJ2-7, with D possibly TRBD1 on 6 matching bases. This CDR3 region has 14 residues. V was shortened by 2 bases and J by 5 bases, with 13 bases between the two germline ends. The germline gives CDR1 LGHNA, CDR2 YSLEER. DNA of the CDR3: TGCGCCAGCAGCCAAATCGCAGGGGCCGACGAGCAGTACTTC. Its translation: CASSQIAGADEQYF.